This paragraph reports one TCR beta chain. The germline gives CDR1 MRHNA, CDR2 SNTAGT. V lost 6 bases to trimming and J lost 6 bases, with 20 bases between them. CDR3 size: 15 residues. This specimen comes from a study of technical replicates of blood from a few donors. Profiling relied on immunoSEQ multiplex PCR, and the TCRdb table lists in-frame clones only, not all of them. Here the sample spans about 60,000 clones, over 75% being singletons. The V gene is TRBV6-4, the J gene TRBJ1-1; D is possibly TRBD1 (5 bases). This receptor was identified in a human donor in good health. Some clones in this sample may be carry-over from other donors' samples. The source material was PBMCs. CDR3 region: CASRVTGWGGAEAFF. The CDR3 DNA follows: TGTGCCAGCAGAGTGACTGGTTGGGGGGGGGCTGAAGCTTTCTTT.